This TCR beta chain was identified in a study of T cells in localized non-small cell lung cancer. Findings of the study overall: In uninvolved adjacent lung, T cell clonality reached its highest value, exceeding tumor. Adjacent lung was found to contain a median about 50 of the top 100 tumor clones. Longer overall survival was seen with higher T cell density measured in blood.

Germline assignment: CDR1 MNHEY and CDR2 SVGAGI. The germline V and J ends were trimmed by 10 bases and 8 bases, with 8 bases remaining between them. The CDR3 runs 10 residues. Assay used: immunoSEQ multiplex PCR; TCRdb lists only in-frame clones, some missing. The sample gives 90,000 to 95,000 clones, around 90% of which show up once; 4.1% is in the top ten. As to this clone: As yet, its antigen is unknown.

This receptor was taken from a woman between 35 and 75 years old with stage II squamous cell lung carcinoma. Sample: PBMCs, taken before any cancer treatment. This chain connects TRBV6-5 to TRBJ1-4; D not certain. The CDR3 DNA follows: TGTGCCACCCGCCGGGAAAAACTGTTTTTT. This translates into CATRREKLFF.